These 6 T cell receptor beta chains originate from one sample sequenced in a study of T cell changes during pregnancy in multiple sclerosis. Method: immunoSEQ multiplex PCR; TCRdb's copy keeps in-frame clones and lacks some. The sample gives roughly 61,000 clones, roughly nine tenths of which show up once; 2.5% to 3.5% is in the top ten. Sample: peripheral blood, taken in the first trimester of pregnancy. The receptors here all came from a female donor in good health, enrolled as a control in a pregnancy study.

The chain couples TRBV5-5 to TRBJ1-4; D is undetermined. Germline V lookup: CDR1 SGHKS, CDR2 YYEKEE (reference sequence). This CDR3 comprises 15 residues. The V gene lost 4 bases and the J gene lost 6 bases, with 16 bases spanning the gap. CDR3 coding DNA: TGTGCCAGCAGCCTGGAGCTGGGCTTATATGAAAAACTGTTTTTT. Protein: CASSLELGLYEKLFF.

The chain employs TRBV19 and TRBJ1-5, with 11 bases matching TRBD1. The CDR3 has 13 amino acids. V was pared by 9 bases and J by 4 bases, with 2 bases of the junction left unmatched. Germline V gene sequence: CDR1 LNHDA, CDR2 SQIVND (reference sequence). The CDR3 DNA sequence: TGTGCCAGCCGGGACAGGGGGAATCAGCCCCAGCATTTT. Its protein product is CASRDRGNQPQHF.

The V call is TRBV27, the J call TRBJ1-1; TRBD1 is a possible D gene (5 bases). CDR1 MNHEY and CDR2 SMNVEV come from the germline V gene (reference sequence). The CDR3 runs 13 residues. Between the trimmed V and J ends, which lost 5 bases and 2 bases, there was a span of 9 bases. CDR3 bases: TGTGCCAGCAGTCGGGGGAGAAACACTGAAGCTTTCTTT. Translated, it gives CASSRGRNTEAFF.

The CDR3 bases are TGTGCCAGCAGTTCGCGGGGGGGAGAGCCCCAGCATTTT. Its translation: CASSSRGGEPQHF. This chain joins TRBV7-2 and TRBJ1-5; D possibly corresponds to TRBD1 (5 bases). The CDR3 runs 13 residues. Trimming removed 6 bases at V and 8 bases at J, with 14 bases between. Germline CDR1 and CDR2: SGHTA and FQGNSA.

The rearrangement uses TRBV20-1 and TRBJ1-1; 8 bases fit TRBD1. There are 11 residues in the CDR3. V trimming: 5 bases; J trimming: 11 bases; junction bases outside the gene matches: 7. The V gene's germline CDR1 is DFQATT and CDR2 SNEGSKA (reference sequence). The CDR3 DNA reads TGCAGTGCTCCCTCACGACAGGGGGCTTTCTTT. It yields the protein CSAPSRQGAFF.

The J gene is TRBJ1-2, the V gene TRBV6-1, with 9 bases matching TRBD1. With V trimmed by 4 bases and J by 6 bases, 6 bases remained unmatched. The CDR3 length is 14 residues. Per germline, CDR1 MNHNS and CDR2 SASEGT. The chain's CDR3 is CASSVGTGMNGYTF. The CDR3 coding sequence is TGTGCCAGCAGTGTTGGGACAGGGATGAATGGCTACACCTTC.